The 15 T cell receptor beta chains below were found in one sample sequenced in a study of cytomegalovirus exposure and HLA in healthy donors. With 60 Vbeta and 13 Jbeta primers, the PCR was carried out. The data were produced by immunoSEQ multiplex PCR, yet TCRdb's version contains in-frame clones alone and is incomplete. The data show some 180,000 clones, around 81% seen once. Source material: PBMCs. The receptors were gathered from a man aged 30 to 39 in good health and CMV-seronegative.

V and J are TRBV28 and TRBJ2-3; D not resolved. The germline V and J ends were trimmed by 6 bases and 5 bases, with 15 bases remaining between them. The germline V gene has CDR1 MDHEN and CDR2 SYDVKM. The CDR3 covers 14 residues. This CDR3 reads CASSQVNGGDTQYF. As DNA, the CDR3 is TGTGCCAGCAGCCAAGTAAATGGCGGAGATACGCAGTATTTT.

The J gene is TRBJ1-2, the V gene TRBV18; D gene unclear. Trimming shortened V by 2 bases and J by 6 bases, and 13 bases separated the two germline ends. The CDR3 loop spans 14 amino acids. Germline assignment: CDR1 KGHSH and CDR2 LQKENI. The CDR3 DNA reads as TGTGCCAGCTCACCAATCCCAGGCAACAATGGCTACACCTTC. Translated: CASSPIPGNNGYTF.

This clone has a single count. Other DNA sequences of this sample code for an identical CDR3. This chain joins TRBV5-4 and TRBJ2-1; tentative D call: TRBD2 (6 bases). Germline V lookup: CDR1 SGHNT, CDR2 YYREEE (reference sequence). The CDR3 is 14 amino acids. Trimming took 2 bases from V and 7 from J, leaving 13 bases between them. The CDR3 loop reads CASSFGPGVNEQFF. The CDR3 DNA is TGTGCCAGCAGCTTCGGTCCGGGGGTAAATGAGCAGTTCTTC.

The CDR3, as DNA: TGTGCCAGCAGTGAAGAACAGGCGTACGAGCAGTACTTC. Its translation: CASSEEQAYEQYF. V is TRBV6-1 and J is TRBJ2-7; tentative D call: TRBD1 (5 bases). Trimming pared 1 base from V and 4 bases from J, leaving 8 bases between. From germline, CDR1 is MNHNS and CDR2 SASEGT. The CDR3 is 13 amino acids.

The gene calls are TRBV5-1 and TRBJ2-2; maybe TRBD2 (5 bases). The V and J ends lost 8 bases and 1 base respectively, with 18 bases between them. This CDR3 spans 16 amino acids. Germline-derived CDR1 and CDR2 are SGHRS and YFSETQ. In DNA form, the CDR3 reads TGCGCCAGTACAAGAGTTCCAGCGGAGAACACCGGGGAGCTGTTTTTT. It is translated as CASTRVPAENTGELFF. Together with reference TRBV5-1 and TRBJ2-2, the CDR3 gives the full variable domain: KAGVTQTPRYLIKTRGQQVTLSCSPISGHRSVSWYQQTPGQGLQFLFEYFSETQRNKGNFPGRFSGRQFSNSRSEMNVSTLELGDSALYLCASTRVPAENTGELFFGEGSRLTVL.

This chain uses TRBV5-1 with TRBJ1-2, with no clear D. CDR3 size: 13 residues. The V end was cut by 0 bases, the J end by 4 bases, with 7 bases between. CDR1 and CDR2 (germline): SGHRS, YFSETQ. The CDR3 region has the DNA TGCGCCAGCAGCTTGGACAGCATCTATGGCTACACCTTC. Translation gives CASSLDSIYGYTF.

The rearrangement joins TRBV5-6 to TRBJ1-5, with TRBD1 as a possible D gene (6 bases). Germline CDR1 reads SGHDT; CDR2 reads YYEEEE. This CDR3 comprises 14 residues. V was trimmed by 2 bases and J by 2 bases, leaving 8 bases between them. CDR3 sequence reads: CASSFSGGNQPQHF. The CDR3 DNA reads TGTGCCAGCAGCTTCTCAGGGGGCAATCAGCCCCAGCATTTT.

The chain links TRBV2 to TRBJ1-1; weak D call: TRBD1 (5 bases). V was pared by 7 bases and J by 1 base, with 7 bases between. Germline values: CDR1 SNHLY, CDR2 FYNNEI. This CDR3 region has 12 residues. The CDR3 nucleotides read TGTGCCAGCATACAGGAGAACACTGAAGCTTTCTTT. It yields the protein CASIQENTEAFF.

This clone was picked up one time. J is TRBJ1-5 and V is TRBV5-3; a weak D match, TRBD1 (6 bases). TRBV5-3 is noted as an ORF with a role that remains uncertain. The length of the CDR3 is 16 residues. V dropped 2 bases and J dropped 0 bases, with 12 bases sitting between them. CDR3 sequence (DNA): TGTGCCAGAAGCTTACCCCGGGACAATAGCAATCAGCCCCAGCATTTT. Protein sequence: CARSLPRDNSNQPQHF.

The J gene is TRBJ2-7, the V gene TRBV6-1; 11 bases fit TRBD1. The V and J ends lost 2 bases and 5 bases, in that order; junction bases with no gene match: 5. The CDR3 has 15 amino acids. In germline, CDR1 is MNHNS, CDR2 SASEGT. CDR3 loop: CASSERDRGFNEQYF. DNA for the CDR3: TGTGCCAGCAGTGAAAGGGACAGGGGGTTTAACGAGCAGTACTTC.

This clone has more than one count but fewer than ten. The CDR3: CASSEGQVEQYF. The CDR3, as DNA: TGTGCCAGCAGTGAGGGACAGGTCGAGCAGTACTTC. J is TRBJ2-7 and V is TRBV25-1, with 8 bases lining up with TRBD1. Per germline, CDR1 MGHDK and CDR2 SYGVNS. Germline trimming cut 3 bases from V and 6 bases from J; bases unmatched to any gene: 1. The CDR3 length is 12 residues.

The rearrangement links TRBV11-1 to TRBJ2-2; 14 positions agree with TRBD2. The ends lost 3 bases at V and 4 bases at J; junction bases unmatched: 1. Per the germline V gene, CDR1 is SGHAT and CDR2 is FQDESV (reference sequence). This CDR3 comprises 16 residues. CDR3 coding DNA: TGTGCCAGCAGCTTGGGACTAGCGGGAGCCACCGGGGAGCTGTTTTTT. Its protein product is CASSLGLAGATGELFF.

The chain links TRBV6-5 to TRBJ2-2; TRBD2 agrees at 8 bases. There are 16 residues in the CDR3. Germline CDR1 and CDR2: MNHEY and SVGAGI. The V segment lost 0 bases and the J segment 4 bases; nucleotides outside the gene matches: 4. The CDR3 sequence is CASSYSTGGSTGELFF. Written as DNA, the CDR3 is TGTGCCAGCAGTTACTCAACGGGAGGGAGCACCGGGGAGCTGTTTTTT.

The V gene is TRBV9, the J gene TRBJ2-1; 9 bases match TRBD2. CDR1 is SGDLS, CDR2 YYNGEE, per germline. Trimming cost V 4 bases and J 3 bases; bases outside gene matches: 14. CDR3 length: 18 residues. In DNA, the CDR3 is TGTGCCAGCAGCCCGAAGTATCGTAGCGGGAGTATCTACAATGAGCAGTTCTTC. This codes for CASSPKYRSGSIYNEQFF.

In its sample, this clone was seen a few times. This rearrangement joins TRBV5-1 to TRBJ2-7; TRBD1 is a possible D gene (5 bases). The CDR3 covers 14 residues. Germline lookup yields CDR1 SGHRS and CDR2 YFSETQ. V was clipped by 3 bases and J by 1 base, with 11 bases between them. The CDR3 region has the DNA TGCGCCAGCAGCTCTAACTACAGGTCCTACGAGCAGTACTTC. Translation: CASSSNYRSYEQYF.